This TCR beta chain was captured by sequencing in a study of siplizumab effects on memory and regulatory T cells. Clones were sequenced by immunoSEQ multiplex PCR, and TCRdb holds only the in-frame ones, with some missing. Altogether 100,000 or so clones are present, roughly nine tenths being singletons, with the ten largest covering 0.65% to 0.8%. This clone has a handful of counts. From germline, CDR1 is MDHEN and CDR2 SYDVKM. The CDR3 has 17 residues. Unmatched junction bases numbered 11, after V lost 6 bases and J lost 7 bases. The TCR originated in a human donor in good health. Specimen: Tregs sorted from blood. This chain links TRBV28 with TRBJ2-1; 14 positions agree with TRBD2. The CDR3 loop reads CASRTFGTSGSLNEQFF. CDR3 DNA: TGTGCCAGCAGAACCTTTGGGACTAGCGGGAGTCTGAATGAGCAGTTCTTC.